A single sample is the source of the 4 T cell receptor beta chains below, sequenced in a study of T cell responses to AZD1222 COVID-19 vaccine (TCRdb year 2021). The protocol used for the library was the immunoSEQ multiplex PCR assay. Here the immuneACCESS table is served through TCRdb, limited to in-frame sequences with V and J called. Missing clones are a known gap in these copies; in checked studies unresolved V genes cover under half, and the rest lacks a known reason. The sample records 130,000 or so clones, roughly nine tenths of which are singletons. Around 3.1% of the sample belongs to the ten largest clones. Taken with the paper, the label for time point translates to: baseline before first vaccination. Sequencing was performed on peripheral blood, taken on day 0 of AZD1222 vaccination. The origin of the receptors is an adult in good health.

V usage is TRBV28 and J usage is TRBJ1-5; 9 bases map to TRBD1. The CDR3 extends over 13 amino acids. Per the germline V gene, CDR1 is MDHEN and CDR2 is SYDVKM. The J segment lost 7 bases and the V segment lost 3 bases, leaving 1 base of the junction unmatched. The DNA for the CDR3 is TGTGCCAGCAGTTTGGACAGGGGCCAGCCCCAGCATTTT. It yields the protein CASSLDRGQPQHF. Complete variable domain (other parts from reference TRBV28 and TRBJ1-5): DVKVTQSSRYLVKRTGEKVFLECVQDMDHENMFWYRQDPGLGLRLIYFSYDVKMKEKGDIPEGYSVSREKKERFSLILESASTNQTSMYLCASSLDRGQPQHFGDGTRLSIL.

The chain couples TRBV9 to TRBJ2-1; the match to TRBD1 covers 7 bases. The CDR3 loop spans 15 amino acids. The germline gives CDR1 SGDLS, CDR2 YYNGEE. Trimming at V came to 2 bases and at J to 5 bases, leaving 7 bases not matched to a gene. CDR3 sequence reads: CASSVSGTANNEQFF. Written as DNA, the CDR3 is TGTGCCAGCAGCGTCTCCGGGACAGCCAACAATGAGCAGTTCTTC.

The CDR3 spells CASSSHPGQGRKQYF. The CDR3 DNA follows: TGTGCCAGCAGCTCCCATCCGGGACAGGGTAGGAAGCAGTACTTC. This chain connects TRBV5-4 to TRBJ2-7, with 9 bases fitting TRBD1. After removal of 3 bases from V and 8 bases from J, the junction contained 12 bases not matched to a gene. Germline V gene lookup returns CDR1 SGHNT and CDR2 YYREEE (reference sequence). The CDR3 contains 15 residues. Combining the CDR3 with reference TRBV5-4 and TRBJ2-7 gives the whole variable domain ETGVTQSPTHLIKTRGQQVTLRCSSQSGHNTVSWYQQALGQGPQFIFQYYREEENGRGNFPPRFSGLQFPNYSSELNVNALELDDSALYLCASSSHPGQGRKQYFGPGTRLTVT.

The chain is built from TRBV24-1 and TRBJ1-2; D not resolved. The V and J ends lost 0 bases and 5 bases respectively, with 3 bases between them. CDR3 size: 12 residues. The V gene's germline CDR1 is KGHDR and CDR2 SFDVKD. CDR3 amino acids: CATSDLWYGYTF. The CDR3 DNA reads as TGTGCCACCAGTGATTTGTGGTATGGCTACACCTTC.